The rows below give T cell receptor beta chains drawn from one sample of a study of blood T cell repertoires in COVID-19. The protocol was immunoSEQ multiplex PCR, while the TCRdb copy is restricted to in-frame clones and leaves out a portion. The table includes some 300,000 clones, 70% to 90% detected once. Source material: peripheral blood. All receptors come from a woman in her twenties or thirties who had recovered from COVID-19. Each CDR3 is given with its conserved first and last residue. The order of the fields is V gene, clone size, J gene, CDR3 length, D gene, CDR3 DNA, CDR3 protein. D genes are given only for firm matches. Clone size is given for some rows only: seen once, a few or many times, or a class if the clone is expanded.

v_call: TRBV9
clone_size: .
j_call: TRBJ2-5
cdr3_length: 16
d_call: TRBD2
cdr3_nt: TGTGCCAGCAGCGTAGGGACTAGCGGGTACCAAGAGACCCAGTACTTC
cdr3_aa: CASSVGTSGYQETQYF

v_call: TRBV4-1
clone_size: .
j_call: TRBJ2-5
cdr3_length: 16
d_call: TRBD1
cdr3_nt: TGCGCCAGCAGCCGGCCGGGACAGGGGATCGGGGAGACCCAGTACTTC
cdr3_aa: CASSRPGQGIGETQYF

v_call: TRBV2
clone_size: .
j_call: TRBJ2-6
cdr3_length: 18
d_call: TRBD1
cdr3_nt: TGTGCCAGCAGTGAAACCGGACAGGGTAGATCTGGGGCCAACGTCCTGACTTTC
cdr3_aa: CASSETGQGRSGANVLTF

v_call: TRBV2
clone_size: .
j_call: TRBJ1-5
cdr3_length: 14
d_call: TRBD1
cdr3_nt: TGTGCCAGCAGTAGGGACAGTTACAATCAGCCCCAGCATTTT
cdr3_aa: CASSRDSYNQPQHF

v_call: TRBV3-1/TRBV3-2
clone_size: .
j_call: TRBJ2-1
cdr3_length: 15
d_call: .
cdr3_nt: TGTGCCAGCAGCCAAGATGTAAGGGGGGGGAATGAGCAGTTCTTC
cdr3_aa: CASSQDVRGGNEQFF

v_call: TRBV6-6
clone_size: .
j_call: TRBJ2-3
cdr3_length: 14
d_call: .
cdr3_nt: TGTGCCAGCAGTTACTACGGAGGTACAGATACGCAGTATTTT
cdr3_aa: CASSYYGGTDTQYF

v_call: TRBV7-3
clone_size: .
j_call: TRBJ1-4
cdr3_length: 13
d_call: .
cdr3_nt: TGTGCCAGCAGCTTTTCTGTTAATGAAAAACTGTTTTTT
cdr3_aa: CASSFSVNEKLFF

v_call: TRBV27
clone_size: .
j_call: TRBJ1-4
cdr3_length: 15
d_call: .
cdr3_nt: TGTGCCAGCAGTTTACGAGGGCTAACTAATGAAAAACTGTTTTTT
cdr3_aa: CASSLRGLTNEKLFF

v_call: TRBV19
clone_size: .
j_call: TRBJ1-2
cdr3_length: 13
d_call: .
cdr3_nt: TGTGCCAGTAGCAACAGGTATGGAGATGGCTACACCTTC
cdr3_aa: CASSNRYGDGYTF

v_call: TRBV30
clone_size: .
j_call: TRBJ1-4
cdr3_length: 14
d_call: .
cdr3_nt: TGTGCCTGGAGTGAAGGCCTAGGGGATGAAAAACTGTTTTTT
cdr3_aa: CAWSEGLGDEKLFF

v_call: TRBV13
clone_size: .
j_call: TRBJ2-7
cdr3_length: 14
d_call: TRBD1
cdr3_nt: TGTGCCAGCAGCTTAATTACAGGGGAATACGAGCAGTACTTC
cdr3_aa: CASSLITGEYEQYF

v_call: TRBV10-3
clone_size: .
j_call: TRBJ1-5
cdr3_length: 13
d_call: .
cdr3_nt: TGTGCCATCAGTCTATCTCCCGATCAGCCCCAGCATTTT
cdr3_aa: CAISLSPDQPQHF

v_call: TRBV2
clone_size: .
j_call: TRBJ1-5
cdr3_length: 13
d_call: .
cdr3_nt: TGTGCCAGCTGCAGGGAGGGAGATCAGCCCCAGCATTTT
cdr3_aa: CASCREGDQPQHF

v_call: TRBV27
clone_size: .
j_call: TRBJ2-4
cdr3_length: 18
d_call: .
cdr3_nt: TGTGCCAGCAGCACATTCAGGGGTACCCACAAAGGCGGGAACATTCAGTACTTC
cdr3_aa: CASSTFRGTHKGGNIQYF

v_call: TRBV12-5
clone_size: once
j_call: TRBJ2-3
cdr3_length: 18
d_call: TRBD2
cdr3_nt: TGTGCTAGTGGACAAGGACTAGCGGGGTACACGCGCACAGATACGCAGTATTTT
cdr3_aa: CASGQGLAGYTRTDTQYF

v_call: TRBV7-7
clone_size: .
j_call: TRBJ2-1
cdr3_length: 17
d_call: TRBD2
cdr3_nt: TGTGCCAGCAGCCCGGGGGGGACCGCTAACGTTTACAATGAGCAGTTCTTC
cdr3_aa: CASSPGGTANVYNEQFF

v_call: TRBV5-4
clone_size: .
j_call: TRBJ2-7
cdr3_length: 16
d_call: TRBD2
cdr3_nt: TGTGCCAGCAGCTTGGCAAGCCGGGGGGGCTCCTACGAGCAGTACTTC
cdr3_aa: CASSLASRGGSYEQYF

v_call: TRBV20-1
clone_size: few
j_call: TRBJ1-2
cdr3_length: 13
d_call: .
cdr3_nt: TGCAGTGCTAGTGAGGACAGAAACTATGGCTACACCTTC
cdr3_aa: CSASEDRNYGYTF

v_call: TRBV7-3
clone_size: .
j_call: TRBJ2-6
cdr3_length: 18
d_call: TRBD1
cdr3_nt: TGTGCCAGCAGCCCGACAGGGGCCCTTAGCTCTGGGGCCAACGTCCTGACTTTC
cdr3_aa: CASSPTGALSSGANVLTF

v_call: TRBV19
clone_size: .
j_call: TRBJ1-2
cdr3_length: 18
d_call: .
cdr3_nt: TGTGCCAGTAGTATAGACTCAAGCTTGGAGGGGTGGAACTATGGCTACACCTTC
cdr3_aa: CASSIDSSLEGWNYGYTF

v_call: TRBV11-3
clone_size: .
j_call: TRBJ2-1
cdr3_length: 16
d_call: TRBD2
cdr3_nt: TGTGCCAGCAGCGATAGCGGGGGGGCATTCTACAATGAGCAGTTCTTC
cdr3_aa: CASSDSGGAFYNEQFF

v_call: TRBV10-3
clone_size: once
j_call: TRBJ2-5
cdr3_length: 13
d_call: .
cdr3_nt: TGTGCCATCAGTGAGACACCGATGGAGACCCAGTACTTC
cdr3_aa: CAISETPMETQYF

v_call: TRBV7-8
clone_size: .
j_call: TRBJ1-5
cdr3_length: 13
d_call: .
cdr3_nt: TGTGCCAGCAGCGCCTCGCCGGGTCAGCCCCAGCATTTT
cdr3_aa: CASSASPGQPQHF

v_call: TRBV5-8
clone_size: .
j_call: TRBJ2-7
cdr3_length: 14
d_call: .
cdr3_nt: TGTGCCAGCAGCTACGACAGGACCGACTACGAGCAGTACTTC
cdr3_aa: CASSYDRTDYEQYF

v_call: TRBV7-8
clone_size: .
j_call: TRBJ1-5
cdr3_length: 15
d_call: TRBD1
cdr3_nt: TGTGCCAGCAGCCGCGAAGGGGGCAGGATTCAGCCCCAGCATTTT
cdr3_aa: CASSREGGRIQPQHF

v_call: TRBV3-1/TRBV3-2
clone_size: .
j_call: TRBJ1-1
cdr3_length: 16
d_call: .
cdr3_nt: TGTGCCAGCAGCCAAGAACCCCGGAGGGTTGACACTGAAGCTTTCTTT
cdr3_aa: CASSQEPRRVDTEAFF

v_call: TRBV2
clone_size: .
j_call: TRBJ2-3
cdr3_length: 17
d_call: TRBD2
cdr3_nt: TGTGCCAGCAGTCCCTACTGGTTAGCGGGAAACACAGATACGCAGTATTTT
cdr3_aa: CASSPYWLAGNTDTQYF

v_call: TRBV3-1/TRBV3-2
clone_size: once
j_call: TRBJ2-1
cdr3_length: 16
d_call: TRBD2
cdr3_nt: TGTGCCAGCTCCCGGGGGGGTCTAGCGGTCTACAATGAGCAGTTCTTC
cdr3_aa: CASSRGGLAVYNEQFF

v_call: TRBV7-2
clone_size: .
j_call: TRBJ2-1
cdr3_length: 15
d_call: TRBD1
cdr3_nt: TGTGCCAGCAGCTTTCGACAGGGGGGCTACAATGAGCAGTTCTTC
cdr3_aa: CASSFRQGGYNEQFF

v_call: TRBV2
clone_size: .
j_call: TRBJ2-1
cdr3_length: 12
d_call: TRBD2
cdr3_nt: TGTGCCAGCAGTGGGGGGGGCAATGAGCAGTTCTTC
cdr3_aa: CASSGGGNEQFF

v_call: TRBV6-5
clone_size: .
j_call: TRBJ2-7
cdr3_length: 15
d_call: .
cdr3_nt: TGTGCCAGCAGTTACAAACAGGATATAGGAATCGAGCAGTACTTC
cdr3_aa: CASSYKQDIGIEQYF

v_call: TRBV7-9
clone_size: .
j_call: TRBJ1-1
cdr3_length: 13
d_call: .
cdr3_nt: TGTGCCAGCAGCGCGATCATGAACACTGAAGCTTTCTTT
cdr3_aa: CASSAIMNTEAFF

v_call: TRBV27
clone_size: .
j_call: TRBJ2-7
cdr3_length: 13
d_call: TRBD1
cdr3_nt: TGTGCCAGCAGAAAGGACAGGGTTTACGAGCAGTACTTC
cdr3_aa: CASRKDRVYEQYF

v_call: TRBV5-1
clone_size: .
j_call: TRBJ2-5
cdr3_length: 14
d_call: .
cdr3_nt: TGCGCCAGCAGCTTGTCCTCAACTCAAGAGACCCAGTACTTC
cdr3_aa: CASSLSSTQETQYF

v_call: TRBV9
clone_size: .
j_call: TRBJ1-2
cdr3_length: 16
d_call: .
cdr3_nt: TGTGCCAGCAGCCCCCTCGCCTGGAGCCCTAACTATGGCTACACCTTC
cdr3_aa: CASSPLAWSPNYGYTF

v_call: TRBV27
clone_size: few
j_call: TRBJ1-1
cdr3_length: 14
d_call: TRBD1
cdr3_nt: TGTGCCAGCAGTCCGCTGGGACAGAGCACTGAAGCTTTCTTT
cdr3_aa: CASSPLGQSTEAFF

v_call: TRBV28
clone_size: .
j_call: TRBJ1-5
cdr3_length: 16
d_call: TRBD1
cdr3_nt: TGTGCCAGCAGCCCTGGGACAGGGGGCCGCAATCAGCCCCAGCATTTT
cdr3_aa: CASSPGTGGRNQPQHF

v_call: TRBV6-5
clone_size: .
j_call: TRBJ2-5
cdr3_length: 15
d_call: TRBD1
cdr3_nt: TGTGCCAGCAGTTACTCGGGGACAGGAGGTGAGACCCAGTACTTC
cdr3_aa: CASSYSGTGGETQYF

v_call: TRBV3-1/TRBV3-2
clone_size: .
j_call: TRBJ2-7
cdr3_length: 13
d_call: TRBD1
cdr3_nt: TGTGCCAGCAGCCAGGACAGGTCCTACGAGCAGTACTTC
cdr3_aa: CASSQDRSYEQYF

v_call: TRBV5-4
clone_size: .
j_call: TRBJ2-5
cdr3_length: 14
d_call: .
cdr3_nt: TGTGCCAGCAGCCCGGAGGGGGGGCGAGAGACCCAGTACTTC
cdr3_aa: CASSPEGGRETQYF

v_call: TRBV2
clone_size: once
j_call: TRBJ2-7
cdr3_length: 14
d_call: .
cdr3_nt: TGTGCCAGCACCCAGCAGGGAAGTGACTACGAGCAGTACTTC
cdr3_aa: CASTQQGSDYEQYF

v_call: TRBV5-1
clone_size: .
j_call: TRBJ1-1
cdr3_length: 16
d_call: TRBD1
cdr3_nt: TGCGCCAGCAGCTTTTTACCGGGACAGGGGCCTCCTGAAGCTTTCTTT
cdr3_aa: CASSFLPGQGPPEAFF

v_call: TRBV27
clone_size: .
j_call: TRBJ2-3
cdr3_length: 17
d_call: .
cdr3_nt: TGTGCCAGCAGTTTTCGGAGGGGGGGCCTTGGTTCAGATACGCAGTATTTT
cdr3_aa: CASSFRRGGLGSDTQYF

v_call: TRBV4-1
clone_size: .
j_call: TRBJ1-6
cdr3_length: 15
d_call: .
cdr3_nt: TGCGCCAGCAGCCAAGCATATGCGTATAATTCACCCCTCCACTTT
cdr3_aa: CASSQAYAYNSPLHF

v_call: TRBV7-2
clone_size: .
j_call: TRBJ2-1
cdr3_length: 15
d_call: .
cdr3_nt: TGTGCCAGCAGCGCCTCACGGGGGTCCTACAATGAGCAGTTCTTC
cdr3_aa: CASSASRGSYNEQFF

v_call: TRBV3-1/TRBV3-2
clone_size: .
j_call: TRBJ1-4
cdr3_length: 13
d_call: .
cdr3_nt: TGTGCCAGCAGCCGTCACGGAGATGAAAAACTGTTTTTT
cdr3_aa: CASSRHGDEKLFF

v_call: TRBV6-6
clone_size: .
j_call: TRBJ1-1
cdr3_length: 12
d_call: .
cdr3_nt: TGTGCCAGCAGTTACGGCGGCAGTAAAGCTTTCTTT
cdr3_aa: CASSYGGSKAFF

v_call: TRBV28
clone_size: .
j_call: TRBJ1-6
cdr3_length: 17
d_call: .
cdr3_nt: TGTGCCAGCAGTGTAATCTTCGGGACATCCGGGGATTCACCCCTCCACTTT
cdr3_aa: CASSVIFGTSGDSPLHF

v_call: TRBV12-3/TRBV12-4
clone_size: .
j_call: TRBJ1-1
cdr3_length: 12
d_call: .
cdr3_nt: TGTGCCAGCAGTCTTCCGGGAACTGAAGCTTTCTTT
cdr3_aa: CASSLPGTEAFF